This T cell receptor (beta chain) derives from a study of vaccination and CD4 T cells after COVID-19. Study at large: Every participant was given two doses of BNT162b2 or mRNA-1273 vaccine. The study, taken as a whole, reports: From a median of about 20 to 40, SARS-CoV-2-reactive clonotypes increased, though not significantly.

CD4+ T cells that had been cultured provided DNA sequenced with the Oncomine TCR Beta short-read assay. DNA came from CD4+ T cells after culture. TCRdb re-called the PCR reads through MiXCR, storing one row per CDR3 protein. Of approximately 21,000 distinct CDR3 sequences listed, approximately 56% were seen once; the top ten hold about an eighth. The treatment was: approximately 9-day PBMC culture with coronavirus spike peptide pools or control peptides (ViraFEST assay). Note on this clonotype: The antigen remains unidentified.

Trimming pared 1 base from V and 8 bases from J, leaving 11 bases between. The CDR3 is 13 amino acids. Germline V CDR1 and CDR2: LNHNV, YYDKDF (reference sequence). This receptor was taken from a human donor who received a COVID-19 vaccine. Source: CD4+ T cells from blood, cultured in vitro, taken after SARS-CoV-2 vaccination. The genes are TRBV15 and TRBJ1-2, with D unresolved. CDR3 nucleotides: TGTGCCACCAGCAGAGGGTTATTGGACGGCTACACCTTC. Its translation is CATSRGLLDGYTF.